One sample yielded the 18 T cell receptor beta chains listed below, sequenced in a study of cytomegalovirus exposure and HLA in healthy donors. The PCR had 60 Vbeta and 13 Jbeta primers. Repertoires were generated with immunoSEQ multiplex PCR, while TCRdb's copy carries only in-frame clones and drops some. The sample lists roughly 98,000 clones, around three quarters occurring once. The material sequenced was PBMCs. These receptors originate from a man aged 35 to 55 in good health and CMV-seronegative.

This clone showed up just a few times. The chain combines TRBV7-9 with TRBJ2-7; the match to TRBD2 covers 12 bases. With V trimmed by 5 bases and J by 3 bases, 14 bases remained unmatched. The CDR3 is 18 amino acids. From germline, CDR1 is SEHNR and CDR2 FQNEAQ (reference sequence). The CDR3 DNA sequence: TGTGCCAGCAGCCCTCGTTTGGCTAGCGGGGGGGGCCGCTACGAGCAGTACTTC. Its translation: CASSPRLASGGGRYEQYF.

J is TRBJ1-1 and V is TRBV29-1; TRBD1 is a possible D gene (6 bases). The V end lost 6 bases, the J end lost 5 bases, and 22 bases lay between the germline ends. Germline V CDR1 and CDR2: SQVTM, ANQGSEA. The CDR3 sequence is 15 residues long. CDR3 bases: TGCAGCGTCCAAAGGGACATAGAGATGGGGACTGAAGCTTTCTTT. The encoded protein is CSVQRDIEMGTEAFF.

This chain joins TRBV5-1 and TRBJ2-2, with D perhaps matching TRBD1 (6 bases). The CDR3 is made up of 15 amino acids. Trimming left V 4 bases short and J 1 base short, with 11 bases between. Germline loops: CDR1 SGHRS, CDR2 YFSETQ. The CDR3 DNA follows: TGCGCCAGCAGCACGGGACACCGGAACACCGGGGAGCTGTTTTTT. Translating gives CASSTGHRNTGELFF.

The gene calls are TRBV9 and TRBJ1-5, with D possibly TRBD1 on 5 matching bases. Germline V CDR1 and CDR2: SGDLS, YYNGEE. CDR3 length: 14 amino acids. V was trimmed by 0 bases and J by 6 bases, leaving 10 bases between them. The CDR3 sequence: CASSVGREGQPQHF. CDR3 DNA sequence: TGTGCCAGCAGCGTAGGCAGGGAGGGTCAGCCCCAGCATTTT.

The rearrangement links TRBV6-6 to TRBJ2-7, with D unresolved. Germline loops: CDR1 MNHNY, CDR2 SVGAGI (reference sequence). The V end lost 6 bases, the J end lost 4 bases, and 13 bases lay between the germline ends. This CDR3 contains 13 residues. Written as DNA, the CDR3 is TGTGCCAGCAGCCGAGGTGAAGGATACGAGCAGTACTTC. This gives the protein CASSRGEGYEQYF.

The rearrangement uses TRBV6-5 and TRBJ2-2; tentative D call: TRBD1 (6 bases). V lost 10 bases, J lost 2 bases, and 14 bases lay in between. Germline-derived CDR1 and CDR2 are MNHEY and SVGAGI. The CDR3 extends over 14 amino acids. As DNA, the CDR3 is TGTGCCACCCAAACAGGGTCTAACACCGGGGAGCTGTTTTTT. It yields the protein CATQTGSNTGELFF.

This rearrangement joins TRBV18 to TRBJ1-3, with 7 bases fitting TRBD1. Trimming removed 6 bases from V and 2 bases from J; junction bases left unmatched: 4. The germline V gene has CDR1 KGHSH and CDR2 LQKENI. The CDR3 loop spans 14 amino acids. The CDR3 DNA sequence: TGTGCCAGCTCCCCCGACAGGGCTGGAAACACCATATATTTT. Translation: CASSPDRAGNTIYF.

V gene TRBV9 combines with J gene TRBJ1-4; 7 positions match TRBD1. After removal of 3 bases from V and 4 bases from J, the junction contained 6 bases not matched to a gene. Germline CDR1 is SGDLS and CDR2 is YYNGEE. This CDR3 has 15 amino acids. CDR3 loop: CASSEQGISNEKLFF. The CDR3 nucleotides read TGTGCCAGCAGCGAACAGGGGATTAGTAATGAAAAACTGTTTTTT.

The rearrangement joins TRBV4-2 to TRBJ2-3; 9 nucleotides line up with TRBD2. J gave up 1 base and V 7 bases, and 9 bases lay outside the gene matches. The CDR3 totals 16 residues. Per the germline V gene, CDR1 is LGHNA and CDR2 is YNFKEQ. The CDR3: CASKPSASGGTDTQYF. The CDR3, as DNA: TGTGCCAGCAAACCAAGTGCTAGCGGGGGCACAGATACGCAGTATTTT.

This chain uses TRBV28 with TRBJ2-3; 8 bases map to TRBD1. Trimming cost V 5 bases and J 1 base; bases outside gene matches: 5. The CDR3 has 15 residues. Per germline, CDR1 MDHEN and CDR2 SYDVKM. CDR3 sequence: CASSPGQGGTDTQYF. DNA for the CDR3: TGTGCCAGCAGTCCAGGACAGGGTGGCACAGATACGCAGTATTTT.

This clone was observed a few times. The chain joins TRBV27 to TRBJ1-1, with D unresolved. CDR1 and CDR2 (germline): MNHEY, SMNVEV (reference sequence). CDR3 length: 13 amino acids. The V and J ends lost 8 bases and 5 bases respectively, with 15 bases between them. The CDR3 loop reads CASARAPGTEAFF. CDR3 in DNA: TGTGCCAGCGCCAGAGCCCCGGGAACTGAAGCTTTCTTT.

The V call is TRBV7-9, the J call TRBJ2-1; 10 bases are a match to TRBD2. With 5 bases clipped from V and 2 bases from J, the junction kept 6 bases outside the gene matches. Germline CDR1 is SEHNR and CDR2 is FQNEAQ (reference sequence). The length of the CDR3 is 16 residues. CDR3 in DNA: TGTGCCAGCAGCAAAAGAGCGGGAGGGGCCTACAATGAGCAGTTCTTC. This translates into CASSKRAGGAYNEQFF.

CDR3 in amino acids: CASSGMVVDSHTQYF. CDR3 nucleotide sequence: TGTGCCAGCAGCGGAATGGTCGTTGACAGCCATACGCAGTATTTT. The J gene is TRBJ2-3, the V gene TRBV7-2; TRBD1 is a possible D gene (5 bases). Germline V gene data show CDR1 as SGHTA and CDR2 as FQGNSA. Trimming removed 5 bases from V and 7 bases from J, with 19 bases in between. The CDR3 has 15 residues. Looking up the rest from reference TRBV7-2 and TRBJ2-3 gives the full variable domain: GAGVSQSPSNKVTEKGKDVELRCDPISGHTALYWYRQSLGQGLEFLIYFQGNSAPDKSGLPSDRFSAERTGGSVSTLTIQRTQQEDSAVYLCASSGMVVDSHTQYFGPGTRLTVL.

The chain joins TRBV5-1 to TRBJ2-1, with TRBD2 identical over 9 bases. Trimming removed 7 bases from V and 0 bases from J; junction bases left unmatched: 23. The germline CDR1 and CDR2 sequences are SGHRS and YFSETQ. CDR3 length: 21 residues. The CDR3 loop is CASSAPGLAPITPSSYNEQFF. As DNA, the CDR3 is TGCGCCAGCTCTGCCCCGGGACTAGCCCCAATTACTCCCTCCTCCTACAATGAGCAGTTCTTC.

This clone was seen a handful of times. This chain links TRBV19 with TRBJ2-7, with a possible D match to TRBD1 (5 bases). Per germline, CDR1 LNHDA and CDR2 SQIVND (reference sequence). Trimming removed 5 bases at V and 5 bases at J, with 16 bases between. The CDR3 is 14 residues long. The CDR3 region has the DNA TGTGCCAGTAGTGTCCGACAGTTCGGCCACGAGCAGTACTTC. This encodes CASSVRQFGHEQYF.

This clone occurred a few times. The genes are TRBV19 and TRBJ2-6; 8 bases line up with TRBD2. The CDR3 is made up of 17 amino acids. Trimming removed 4 bases from V and 1 base from J; junction bases left unmatched: 6. The V gene's germline CDR1 is LNHDA and CDR2 SQIVND (reference sequence). CDR3 residues: CASSKKAGASGANVLTF. The CDR3 DNA sequence: TGTGCCAGTAGTAAAAAAGCGGGGGCTTCTGGGGCCAACGTCCTGACTTTC.

The gene calls are TRBV28 and TRBJ2-7; the D is unclear. The germline CDR1 and CDR2 sequences are MDHEN and SYDVKM. This CDR3 region has 11 residues. The V gene lost 4 bases and the J gene lost 6 bases, with 7 bases spanning the gap. The CDR3 reads CASSYSREQYF. The CDR3 region has the DNA TGTGCCAGCAGTTACTCCCGCGAGCAGTACTTC.

This chain links TRBV30 with TRBJ1-2; no clear D gene. Trimming shortened V by 0 bases and J by 7 bases, and 15 bases separated the two germline ends. Germline-derived CDR1 and CDR2 are GTSNPN and SVGIG (reference sequence). The CDR3 contains 14 residues. The CDR3 nucleotides are TGTGCCTGGAGTGTAGTCCCATTTGTGGCTGGCTACACCTTC. Translation: CAWSVVPFVAGYTF.